The 25 T cell receptor beta chains listed next were all sequenced from one sample in a study of blood T cell repertoires in COVID-19. Assay used: immunoSEQ multiplex PCR; TCRdb lists only in-frame clones, some missing. The data show about 300,000 clones, with approximately 89% seen just once and over 1.5% held by the top ten. Material: peripheral blood. These TCRs come from a woman in her twenties or thirties with COVID-19, enrolled during active disease.

The V gene is TRBV6-1, the J gene TRBJ1-4; D is unclear. The V gene's germline CDR1 is MNHNS and CDR2 SASEGT. The ends were cut back, 2 bases at V and 8 bases at J, with 12 bases in the middle. The CDR3 is made up of 14 amino acids. CDR3 region: CASSELGAGEKLFF. The CDR3 DNA follows: TGTGCCAGCAGTGAACTGGGTGCGGGGGAAAAACTGTTTTTT.

On this clone itself: This may stem from a read error, because a much larger clone lies one nucleotide away. This sequence joins TRBV6-1 and TRBJ2-2, with D possibly matching TRBD1 (6 bases). The germline V gene has CDR1 MNHNS and CDR2 SASEGT. Trimming cost V 2 bases and J 6 bases, with 7 bases left between them. This CDR3 contains 13 residues. CDR3 protein: CASSEQGPGELFF. The CDR3 DNA follows: TGTGCCAGCAGTGAACAGGGGCCCGGGGAGCTGTTTTTT.

This chain connects TRBV18 to TRBJ2-3; 7 positions agree with TRBD2. J was trimmed by 0 bases and V by 3 bases; bases with no gene match: 0. This CDR3 comprises 14 residues. Germline loops: CDR1 KGHSH, CDR2 LQKENI. This CDR3 reads CASSPGLSTDTQYF. The CDR3, as DNA: TGTGCCAGCTCACCGGGACTAAGCACAGATACGCAGTATTTT. Combining the CDR3 with reference TRBV18 and TRBJ2-3 gives the whole variable domain NAGVMQNPRHLVRRRGQEARLRCSPMKGHSHVYWYRQLPEEGLKFMVYLQKENIIDESGMPKERFSAEFPKEGPSILRIQQVVRGDSAAYFCASSPGLSTDTQYFGPGTRLTVL.

This clone has more than one count but fewer than ten. The gene calls are TRBV29-1 and TRBJ1-2; no clear D. Germline values: CDR1 SQVTM, CDR2 ANQGSEA. CDR3 size: 11 residues. V shed 4 bases and J shed 6 bases, with 9 bases lying between them. CDR3 sequence (DNA): TGCAGCGTTGTAGTTACGGATGGCTACACCTTC. Residues: CSVVVTDGYTF.

This clone came up once. This chain connects TRBV6-6 to TRBJ2-5, with TRBD1 identical over 8 bases. With V trimmed by 4 bases and J by 0 bases, 7 bases remained unmatched. The CDR3 spans 16 residues. CDR1 and CDR2 from the germline V gene are MNHNY and SVGAGI (reference sequence). CDR3 DNA: TGTGCCAGCAGTTTTGGACAGGGCCCTTACCAAGAGACCCAGTACTTC. Translated: CASSFGQGPYQETQYF.

This rearrangement joins TRBV18 to TRBJ1-2, with TRBD1 matching over 8 bases. The ends lost 6 bases at V and 7 bases at J; junction bases unmatched: 13. The CDR3 is 15 residues long. In germline, CDR1 is KGHSH, CDR2 LQKENI. The CDR3 DNA follows: TGTGCCAGCTCCCCAGGACAGGGTAGACTTTCTGGCTACACCTTC. It yields the protein CASSPGQGRLSGYTF.

The chain couples TRBV24-1 to TRBJ1-2; no clear D. Trimming stripped 7 bases from V and 0 bases from J, with 20 bases between. Germline CDR1 reads KGHDR; CDR2 reads SFDVKD. There are 17 residues in the CDR3. The CDR3 DNA is TGTGCCACCAGGAACAACCTGGGGTCGGGAGCTAACTATGGCTACACCTTC. Translating gives CATRNNLGSGANYGYTF.

The chain employs TRBV7-8 and TRBJ1-2; 12 nucleotides align to TRBD1. The junction had 9 bases not matched to a gene; V was cut back by 1 base and J by 3 bases. Germline CDR1 SGHVS, CDR2 FQNEAQ. This CDR3 comprises 18 residues. CDR3 sequence reads: CASSLVVGGTGGDYGYTF. CDR3 DNA: TGTGCCAGCAGCTTAGTGGTTGGCGGGACAGGGGGCGACTATGGCTACACCTTC. The full variable domain, with the rest looked up from reference TRBV7-8 and TRBJ1-2, is GAGVSQSPRYKVAKRGQDVALRCDPISGHVSLFWYQQALGQGPEFLTYFQNEAQLDKSGLPSDRFFAERPEGSVSTLKIQRTQQEDSAVYLCASSLVVGGTGGDYGYTFGSGTRLTVV.

This chain connects TRBV30 to TRBJ1-2; D remains ambiguous. Trimming removed 6 bases from V and 7 bases from J, with 15 bases in between. The CDR3 has 12 residues. Germline V gene lookup returns CDR1 GTSNPN and CDR2 SVGIG (reference sequence). The CDR3 DNA reads TGTGCCTGCGACGCGGGAGGGATTGGCTACACCTTC. Translated, it gives CACDAGGIGYTF. The entire variable domain, with the rest obtained from reference TRBV30 and TRBJ1-2, is as follows: SQTIHQWPATLVQPVGSPLSLECTVEGTSNPNLYWYRQAAGRGLQLLFYSVGIGQISSEVPQNLSASRPQDRQFILSSKKLLLSDSGFYLCACDAGGIGYTFGSGTRLTVV.

The chain links TRBV2 to TRBJ1-5; D ambiguous. Germline V gene sequence: CDR1 SNHLY, CDR2 FYNNEI. Trimming removed 3 bases from V and 9 bases from J, with 6 bases in between. This CDR3 region has 11 residues. Written as DNA, the CDR3 is TGTGCCAGCAGTGAGGAGGGGCCCCAGCATTTT. This sequence encodes CASSEEGPQHF.

The genes are TRBV5-1 and TRBJ2-5, with D tentatively TRBD2 (6 bases). Germline lookup yields CDR1 SGHRS and CDR2 YFSETQ. The CDR3 consists of 14 residues. V was trimmed by 5 bases and J by 0 bases, leaving 11 bases between them. The CDR3 DNA reads as TGCGCCAGCAGATCGGCGGGGTACCAAGAGACCCAGTACTTC. Translation: CASRSAGYQETQYF.

The rearrangement links TRBV5-6 to TRBJ2-7; TRBD2 is a possible D gene (5 bases). CDR1 SGHDT and CDR2 YYEEEE come from the germline V gene. The length of the CDR3 is 14 residues. The V end lost 1 base, the J end lost 5 bases, and 13 bases lay between the germline ends. CDR3 nucleotide sequence: TGTGCCAGCAGCTTGAACCCGGGATCCGACGAGCAGTACGTC. Its protein is CASSLNPGSDEQYV.

This chain connects TRBV7-9 to TRBJ1-4; tentative D call: TRBD1 (6 bases). CDR3 size: 18 residues. V lost 0 bases to trimming and J lost 5 bases, with 19 bases between them. Germline loops: CDR1 SEHNR, CDR2 FQNEAQ (reference sequence). CDR3 sequence: CASSLAHNRETINEKLFF. The CDR3, as DNA: TGTGCCAGCAGCTTAGCGCATAACAGGGAGACTATCAATGAAAAACTGTTTTTT.

The chain recombines TRBV7-8 with TRBJ2-3; D gene uncertain. Germline lookup yields CDR1 SGHVS and CDR2 FQNEAQ. The CDR3 contains 12 residues. The ends were cut back, 5 bases at V and 12 bases at J, with 15 bases in the middle. The CDR3 coding sequence is TGTGCCAGCAGCCCATCGGGTGTTTCACAGTATTTT. Translated: CASSPSGVSQYF.

The rearrangement links TRBV27 to TRBJ2-5; TRBD2 is a possible D gene (5 bases). The CDR3 has 15 amino acids. The germline gives CDR1 MNHEY, CDR2 SMNVEV (reference sequence). V gave up 0 bases and J gave up 1 base, with 9 bases separating them. CDR3 protein: CASSLSVGLQETQYF. DNA for the CDR3: TGTGCCAGCAGTTTATCGGTAGGACTCCAAGAGACCCAGTACTTC.

The chain combines TRBV10-3 with TRBJ1-5, with TRBD1 identical over 10 bases. This CDR3 spans 15 amino acids. V was pared by 1 base and J by 7 bases, with 4 bases of the junction left unmatched. CDR1 and CDR2 from the germline V gene are ENHRY and SYGVKD. CDR3 protein: CAISELGQGEQPQHF. The DNA of the CDR3 is TGTGCCATCAGTGAGTTAGGACAGGGGGAACAGCCCCAGCATTTT.

The chain uses TRBV6-5 and TRBJ1-2; the D gene is possibly TRBD1 (5 bases). The V gene lost 5 bases and the J gene lost 4 bases, with 11 bases spanning the gap. CDR3 length: 13 residues. The germline V gene encodes CDR1 MNHEY and CDR2 SVGAGI. Here the CDR3 reads CASSPGYGYGYTF. DNA for the CDR3: TGTGCCAGCAGTCCAGGGTATGGCTATGGCTACACCTTC.

The V gene is TRBV6-6, the J gene TRBJ1-5; tentatively, D is TRBD1 (5 bases). This CDR3 has 14 residues. The germline V and J ends were trimmed by 5 bases and 0 bases, with 8 bases remaining between them. In germline, CDR1 is MNHNY, CDR2 SVGAGI (reference sequence). In DNA, the CDR3 is TGTGCCAGCAGTCGGACAAATAGCAATCAGCCCCAGCATTTT. Translated: CASSRTNSNQPQHF.

This clone was counted once. The chain links TRBV7-7 to TRBJ2-5; TRBD2 agrees at 7 bases. CDR3 length equals 15 residues. CDR1 SSHAT and CDR2 FNYEAQ come from the germline V gene (reference sequence). Germline trimming cut 5 bases from V and 9 bases from J; bases unmatched to any gene: 15. CDR3 sequence: CASSPAGVDGRAQYF. The CDR3 nucleotides read TGTGCCAGCAGCCCGGCGGGGGTGGATGGAAGGGCCCAGTACTTC. Using reference TRBV7-7 and TRBJ2-5 for the parts outside the CDR3, the full variable domain is GAGVSQSPRYKVTKRGQDVTLRCDPISSHATLYWYQQALGQGPEFLTYFNYEAQPDKSGLPSDRFSAERPEGSISTLTIQRTEQRDSAMYRCASSPAGVDGRAQYFGPGTRLLVL.

The chain combines TRBV5-1 with TRBJ2-2; TRBD2 agrees at 8 bases. CDR1 and CDR2 from the germline V gene are SGHRS and YFSETQ. After removal of 4 bases from V and 4 bases from J, the junction contained 12 bases not matched to a gene. CDR3 size: 17 residues. The CDR3 DNA follows: TGCGCCAGCAGCCCGGGGGGCCTAGCGGGTGGCACCGGGGAGCTGTTTTTT. Its protein product is CASSPGGLAGGTGELFF.

The gene calls are TRBV29-1 and TRBJ2-2, with D possibly matching TRBD2 (6 bases). Germline CDR1 reads SQVTM; CDR2 reads ANQGSEA. CDR3 length: 14 residues. V dropped 6 bases and J dropped 0 bases, with 11 bases sitting between them. The CDR3 coding sequence is TGCAGCGTGGGGGGACTTCCGAACACCGGGGAGCTGTTTTTT. Encoded protein: CSVGGLPNTGELFF.

V and J are TRBV28 and TRBJ1-1, with TRBD1 matching 7 bases. The CDR3 has 13 amino acids. The germline V gene has CDR1 MDHEN and CDR2 SYDVKM. CDR3 nucleotide sequence: TGTGCGAATAGGGACAGCCTTGGAGGTGAAGCTTTCTTT. Residues: CANRDSLGGEAFF. The whole variable domain, filled in from reference TRBV28 and TRBJ1-1, reads DVKVTQSSRYLVKRTGEKVFLECVQDMDHENMFWYRQDPGLGLRLIYFSYDVKMKEKGDIPEGYSVSREKKERFSLILESASTNQTSMYLCANRDSLGGEAFFGQGTRLTVV.

The J gene is TRBJ2-5, the V gene TRBV28; D possibly corresponds to TRBD2 (6 bases). Germline V CDR1 and CDR2: MDHEN, SYDVKM. With 10 bases removed from V and 0 bases from J, the gap between germline ends came to 9 bases. CDR3 length: 12 amino acids. CDR3 sequence reads: CATRGYQETQYF. DNA of the CDR3: TGTGCCACCCGGGGGTACCAAGAGACCCAGTACTTC.

The chain has TRBV28 and TRBJ1-1, with D possibly TRBD1 on 5 matching bases. V lost 6 bases and J 2 bases, leaving 10 bases between the germline ends. CDR3 length: 13 amino acids. Germline V gene lookup returns CDR1 MDHEN and CDR2 SYDVKM. CDR3 coding DNA: TGTGCCAGCAGACATCAGGGAAACACTGAAGCTTTCTTT. This sequence encodes CASRHQGNTEAFF.

The chain couples TRBV9 to TRBJ2-2, with TRBD2 matching over 12 bases. CDR1 is SGDLS, CDR2 YYNGEE, per germline. The CDR3 length is 17 residues. Trimming cost V 4 bases and J 0 bases; bases outside gene matches: 4. The CDR3 here is CASSPRLAGANTGELFF. CDR3 DNA: TGTGCCAGCAGCCCCCGACTAGCGGGGGCGAACACCGGGGAGCTGTTTTTT.